Shown below are 28 T cell receptor beta chains from a single sample sequenced in a study of blood T cell repertoires in COVID-19. Sequenced by immunoSEQ multiplex PCR; TCRdb stores in-frame clones only, minus some. Here the sample spans approximately 140,000 clones, about nine tenths being singletons. The sequenced sample was peripheral blood. These receptors were collected from a human donor in a cohort sampled during active COVID-19.

The chain couples TRBV19 to TRBJ2-1, with a tentative D call TRBD2 (6 bases). Germline CDR1 is LNHDA and CDR2 is SQIVND (reference sequence). The V and J ends lost 10 bases and 9 bases respectively, with 22 bases between them. There are 14 residues in the CDR3. CDR3 nucleotides: TGTGCCACCTGGAGCCAGCGGGCCCCCCTTGAGCAGTTCTTC. This sequence encodes CATWSQRAPLEQFF.

This chain joins TRBV7-9 and TRBJ2-1; TRBD2 might be the D (5 bases). CDR3 size: 14 residues. Germline V CDR1 and CDR2: SEHNR, FQNEAQ (reference sequence). V was trimmed by 1 base and J by 12 bases, leaving 16 bases between them. This chain's CDR3 is CASSLEHRRVRQFF. The CDR3 bases are TGTGCCAGCAGCTTAGAGCATAGGCGGGTCCGGCAGTTCTTC.

The chain links TRBV9 to TRBJ1-6; TRBD1 matches 9 bases. This CDR3 is 15 amino acids long. The V gene end was trimmed by 3 bases and the J gene end by 6 bases; junction bases not matched to a gene: 4. The germline CDR1 and CDR2 sequences are SGDLS and YYNGEE. In nucleotides, the CDR3 is TGTGCCAGCAGCGCGACGGGACAGGGTAATTCACCCCTCCACTTT. Protein sequence: CASSATGQGNSPLHF.

The chain uses TRBV5-1 and TRBJ2-7; D possibly corresponds to TRBD2 (6 bases). With 4 bases removed from V and 7 bases from J, the gap between germline ends came to 15 bases. This CDR3 is built from 13 residues. Looked up from germline, CDR1 is SGHRS and CDR2 is YFSETQ. CDR3 protein: CASSQGTSWEQYF. The CDR3 nucleotides read TGCGCCAGCAGCCAAGGGACTTCTTGGGAGCAGTACTTC.

This sequence joins TRBV2 and TRBJ1-1, with D perhaps matching TRBD1 (5 bases). The CDR3 spans 12 residues. Germline lookup yields CDR1 SNHLY and CDR2 FYNNEI. The V gene lost 1 base and the J gene lost 8 bases, with 8 bases spanning the gap. DNA of the CDR3: TGTGCCAGCAGTGAAGAATGGGGCGAAGCTTTCTTT. Protein product: CASSEEWGEAFF. Full variable domain (remainder filled in from reference TRBV2 and TRBJ1-1): EPEVTQTPSHQVTQMGQEVILRCVPISNHLYFYWYRQILGQKVEFLVSFYNNEISEKSEIFDDQFSVERPDGSNFTLKIRSTKLEDSAMYFCASSEEWGEAFFGQGTRLTVV.

This chain uses TRBV28 with TRBJ2-1; D gene unclear. The germline V gene encodes CDR1 MDHEN and CDR2 SYDVKM. Deletions cut 1 base from V and 7 bases from J, with 5 bases between. The length of the CDR3 is 12 residues. CDR3: CASSLLRNEQFF. The DNA of the CDR3 is TGTGCCAGCAGTTTATTGAGAAATGAGCAGTTCTTC.

V gene TRBV7-9 combines with J gene TRBJ2-1, with 15 nucleotides matching TRBD2. CDR1 is SEHNR, CDR2 FQNEAQ, per germline (reference sequence). Trimming removed 3 bases from V and 3 bases from J; junction bases left unmatched: 6. The CDR3 is 18 amino acids. The CDR3 region is CASSFGLAGGHSYNEQFF. In nucleotides, the CDR3 is TGTGCCAGCAGCTTTGGACTAGCGGGGGGGCATAGCTACAATGAGCAGTTCTTC.

This chain uses TRBV5-5 with TRBJ1-6, with D possibly being TRBD1 (5 bases). The germline V gene encodes CDR1 SGHKS and CDR2 YYEKEE (reference sequence). CDR3 length: 17 amino acids. V was clipped by 2 bases and J by 1 base, with 13 bases between them. The CDR3 region is CASSFPPGQSYNSPLHF. In DNA, the CDR3 is TGTGCCAGCAGCTTCCCACCAGGGCAATCCTATAATTCACCCCTCCACTTT.

The chain recombines TRBV9 with TRBJ1-2; D is undetermined. The CDR3 covers 14 residues. Per the germline V gene, CDR1 is SGDLS and CDR2 is YYNGEE. Deletions cut 0 bases from V and 1 base from J, with 7 bases between. The CDR3 spells CASSVDGVNYGYTF. DNA of the CDR3: TGTGCCAGCAGCGTAGACGGGGTTAACTATGGCTACACCTTC. The whole variable domain, remainder taken from reference TRBV9 and TRBJ1-2, is DSGVTQTPKHLITATGQRVTLRCSPRSGDLSVYWYQQSLDQGLQFLIQYYNGEERAKGNILERFSAQQFPDLHSELNLSSLELGDSALYFCASSVDGVNYGYTFGSGTRLTVV.

This clone has a handful of counts. V and J are TRBV14 and TRBJ2-4, with a possible D match to TRBD2 (6 bases). This CDR3 comprises 15 residues. Between the trimmed V and J ends, which lost 1 base and 3 bases, there was a span of 10 bases. Germline CDR1 reads SGHDN; CDR2 reads FVKESK. CDR3 nucleotide sequence: TGTGCCAGCAGCCAAGTGGGGGGAGTCAAAAACATTCAGTACTTC. Encoded protein: CASSQVGGVKNIQYF.

The chain links TRBV19 to TRBJ2-7; D might be TRBD2 (6 bases). The CDR3 has 16 residues. V lost 5 bases to trimming and J lost 5 bases, with 22 bases between them. Germline V CDR1 and CDR2: LNHDA, SQIVND (reference sequence). The CDR3 here is CASSGGRAGSHHEQYF. DNA for the CDR3: TGTGCCAGTAGTGGCGGTCGGGCGGGGAGTCACCACGAGCAGTACTTC. The complete variable domain, with remaining parts taken from reference TRBV19 and TRBJ2-7, reads DGGITQSPKYLFRKEGQNVTLSCEQNLNHDAMYWYRQDPGQGLRLIYYSQIVNDFQKGDIAEGYSVSREKKESFPLTVTSAQKNPTAFYLCASSGGRAGSHHEQYFGPGTRLTVT.

V is TRBV18 and J is TRBJ2-7; the D is unclear. Trimming shortened V by 6 bases and J by 2 bases, and 23 bases separated the two germline ends. The CDR3 length is 17 residues. Per the germline V gene, CDR1 is KGHSH and CDR2 is LQKENI. The CDR3 coding sequence is TGTGCCAGCTCGCCAATGACGAGGCCAAGAGGAACCTACGAGCAGTACTTC. The encoded protein is CASSPMTRPRGTYEQYF.

V and J are TRBV20-1 and TRBJ1-1; D uncertain. CDR1 is DFQATT and CDR2 is SNEGSKA in the germline V gene (reference sequence). The CDR3 loop spans 13 amino acids. V was clipped by 3 bases and J by 2 bases, with 10 bases between them. CDR3 nucleotide sequence: TGCAGTGCTAGTTCCAGGCCCAACACTGAAGCTTTCTTT. Translated: CSASSRPNTEAFF.

The chain employs TRBV2 and TRBJ2-5, with 8 bases that match TRBD1. The CDR3 has 15 amino acids. Unmatched junction bases numbered 11, after V lost 7 bases and J lost 4 bases. Germline lookup yields CDR1 SNHLY and CDR2 FYNNEI. CDR3: CASTRQGKWTETQYF. CDR3 in DNA: TGTGCCAGCACCCGACAGGGGAAGTGGACAGAGACCCAGTACTTC.

V is TRBV15 and J is TRBJ2-4; perhaps TRBD1 as D (5 bases). Trimming left V 3 bases short and J 1 base short, with 10 bases between. The length of the CDR3 is 15 residues. Per the germline V gene, CDR1 is LNHNV and CDR2 is YYDKDF (reference sequence). The CDR3: CATSSLQDAKNIQYF. CDR3 DNA sequence: TGTGCCACCAGCAGCTTACAGGACGCCAAAAACATTCAGTACTTC.

This clone was found a few times. The chain carries TRBV5-8 and TRBJ1-1; D call uncertain. Germline lookup yields CDR1 SGHTS and CDR2 YDEGEE. Trimming took 4 bases from V and 4 from J, leaving 8 bases between them. The CDR3 has 12 residues. Written as DNA, the CDR3 is TGTGCCAGCAGCGTAATAGCCACTGAAGCTTTCTTT. Protein product: CASSVIATEAFF.

This chain uses TRBV27 with TRBJ2-5; a possible D gene is TRBD2 (5 bases). Trimming removed 1 base at V and 5 bases at J, with 14 bases between. Germline loops: CDR1 MNHEY, CDR2 SMNVEV (reference sequence). The CDR3 covers 15 residues. CDR3 bases: TGTGCCAGCAGTTTATTTATTGCTAGCAAGGAGACCCAGTACTTC. Translation gives CASSLFIASKETQYF.

The CDR3 protein is CASTLGQVYSGNTIYF. CDR3 coding DNA: TGTGCCAGCACCCTTGGACAGGTGTACTCTGGAAACACCATATATTTT. The chain joins TRBV28 to TRBJ1-3, with 7 bases matching TRBD1. V dropped 7 bases and J dropped 0; count of bases not matched to a gene: 9. The CDR3 sequence is 16 residues long. The germline V gene has CDR1 MDHEN and CDR2 SYDVKM.

This chain uses TRBV6-4 with TRBJ1-1; D might be TRBD1 (5 bases). The CDR3 totals 19 residues. Trimming cost V 7 bases and J 1 base, with 28 bases left between them. Germline V gene data show CDR1 as MRHNA and CDR2 as SNTAGT. The CDR3, as DNA: TGTGCCAGCACCGGGAGGAGTGGGGCCGCTAGGGCCGAGAACACTGAAGCTTTCTTT. Protein: CASTGRSGAARAENTEAFF.

The chain employs TRBV6-2 or TRBV6-3 and TRBJ1-5, with TRBD1 matching over 8 bases. After removal of 6 bases from V and 9 bases from J, the junction contained 10 bases not matched to a gene. Germline V gene lookup returns CDR1 MNHEY and CDR2 SVGEGT. This CDR3 comprises 14 residues. In nucleotides, the CDR3 is TGTGCCAGCAGCCGTGACAGGGGAAGTTGGCCCCAGCATTTT. It encodes CASSRDRGSWPQHF.

This rearrangement joins TRBV14 to TRBJ1-4, with D hard to call. The germline gives CDR1 SGHDN, CDR2 FVKESK. The CDR3 is 15 residues long. Deletions cut 0 bases from V and 4 bases from J, with 9 bases between. The CDR3 DNA reads as TGTGCCAGCAGCCAAGATCAACAGTTTAATGAAAAACTGTTTTTT. Residues: CASSQDQQFNEKLFF.

This clone was recorded a few times. The DNA of the CDR3 is TGTGCCAGCAGAGGGACAGGGAGCTCCTACAATGAGCAGTTCTTC. Protein: CASRGTGSSYNEQFF. The chain joins TRBV6-5 to TRBJ2-1; 9 bases are a match to TRBD1. CDR1 MNHEY and CDR2 SVGAGI come from the germline V gene. This CDR3 is built from 15 residues. The trim removed 6 bases at V and 0 bases at J, leaving 3 bases unmatched.

The V call is TRBV28, the J call TRBJ2-3; D perhaps matches TRBD2 (6 bases). Germline V gene data show CDR1 as MDHEN and CDR2 as SYDVKM. The CDR3 is made up of 16 amino acids. V lost 2 bases to trimming and J lost 2 bases, with 14 bases between them. CDR3 bases: TGTGCCAGCAGTTTAGTCGGGGGTAAAACCACAGATACGCAGTATTTT. Residues: CASSLVGGKTTDTQYF.

This chain uses TRBV7-8 with TRBJ2-7, with a tentative D call TRBD1 (5 bases). The CDR3 is made up of 14 amino acids. V was shortened by 1 base and J by 2 bases, with 9 bases between the two germline ends. CDR1 SGHVS and CDR2 FQNEAQ come from the germline V gene. The CDR3 sequence: CASSLVETAYEQYF. In DNA, the CDR3 is TGTGCCAGCAGCTTAGTCGAGACAGCCTACGAGCAGTACTTC. Variable domain in full (rest from reference TRBV7-8 and TRBJ2-7): GAGVSQSPRYKVAKRGQDVALRCDPISGHVSLFWYQQALGQGPEFLTYFQNEAQLDKSGLPSDRFFAERPEGSVSTLKIQRTQQEDSAVYLCASSLVETAYEQYFGPGTRLTVT.

J is TRBJ1-1 and V is TRBV15, with D unclear. This CDR3 spans 15 amino acids. V lost 0 bases and J lost 1, with 9 bases in between. Per the germline V gene, CDR1 is LNHNV and CDR2 is YYDKDF (reference sequence). This CDR3 is CATSRDRRGNTEAFF. DNA of the CDR3: TGTGCCACCAGCAGAGACCGCAGAGGGAACACTGAAGCTTTCTTT.

This clone was seen just once. V usage is TRBV27 and J usage is TRBJ2-1; D may be TRBD1 (5 bases). The CDR3 length is 15 residues. CDR1 and CDR2 (germline): MNHEY, SMNVEV (reference sequence). Trimming shortened V by 2 bases and J by 3 bases, and 11 bases separated the two germline ends. CDR3 amino acids: CASSLRGAHYNEQFF. For the CDR3, the DNA is TGTGCCAGCAGTTTAAGGGGCGCGCACTACAATGAGCAGTTCTTC.

This rearrangement joins TRBV7-3 to TRBJ2-1, with 8 bases matching TRBD2. The germline CDR1 and CDR2 sequences are SGHTA and FQGTGA. V was clipped by 4 bases and J by 4 bases; unmatched bases: 12. The CDR3 consists of 17 residues. The CDR3 sequence: CASSYRPGLGLYNEQFF. Written as DNA, the CDR3 is TGTGCCAGCAGCTACAGACCGGGACTAGGACTATACAATGAGCAGTTCTTC.

In regard to this clone: A junction end diverges from the germline sequence, so it may reflect a read error. The gene calls are TRBV24-1 and TRBJ2-6; TRBD1 matches at 7 bases. The CDR3 runs to 14 residues. Germline V gene data show CDR1 as KGHDR and CDR2 as SFDVKD. This chain's CDR3 is CATGDRVGANVLTF. The CDR3 nucleotides read TGTGCCACCGGTGACAGGGTGGGGGCCAACGTCCTGACTTTC.